The 12 T cell receptor beta chains reported below all come from one sample, sequenced in a study of blood T cell repertoires in COVID-19. The table came from immunoSEQ multiplex PCR; TCRdb's copy has only in-frame clones and leaves some out. The repertoire holds 45,000 or so clones, about 85% seen once, with 30% to 35% in the top ten. Sequencing input: peripheral blood. The receptors shown here come from an elderly woman with acute or convalescent COVID-19.

The gene calls are TRBV18 and TRBJ2-1; 10 bases are shared with TRBD2. The CDR3 contains 15 residues. J lost 6 bases, V lost 4 bases, and 6 bases had no gene match. Germline V gene sequence: CDR1 KGHSH, CDR2 LQKENI. As DNA, the CDR3 is TGTGCCAGCTCACTTACAGGACTAGCGGTCAATGAGCAGTTCTTC. This codes for CASSLTGLAVNEQFF.

This clone is medium-sized (0.01 to 0.1%). The chain employs TRBV5-1 and TRBJ1-1; tentatively, D is TRBD1 (5 bases). CDR3 size: 13 residues. Per the germline V gene, CDR1 is SGHRS and CDR2 is YFSETQ. The germline V and J ends were trimmed by 5 bases and 5 bases, with 13 bases remaining between them. The CDR3 DNA is TGCGCCAGCAGAAATACTGGGGGGACTGAAGCTTTCTTT. This sequence encodes CASRNTGGTEAFF.

This clone showed up just a few times. This sequence joins TRBV6-1 and TRBJ1-2, with D possibly being TRBD1 (5 bases). Per germline, CDR1 MNHNS and CDR2 SASEGT. The CDR3 length is 14 residues. Between the trimmed V and J ends, which lost 1 base and 8 bases, there was a span of 14 bases. The CDR3 spells CASSEGSGSRGYTF. In nucleotides, the CDR3 is TGTGCCAGCAGTGAAGGGTCAGGGTCGAGGGGCTACACCTTC.

In this sample, this clone turned up once. This rearrangement joins TRBV12-3 or TRBV12-4 to TRBJ2-1, with 13 bases identical to TRBD2. With 9 bases clipped from V and 14 bases from J, the junction kept 4 bases outside the gene matches. This CDR3 has 11 amino acids. The CDR3 loop is CASGTSGIEFF. The CDR3 DNA follows: TGTGCCAGTGGGACTAGCGGGATAGAGTTCTTC.

This clone was detected a few times. The chain carries TRBV10-1 and TRBJ2-2, with 7 bases aligning to TRBD1. The CDR3 consists of 13 residues. V dropped 11 bases and J dropped 4; count of bases not matched to a gene: 7. Germline-derived CDR1 and CDR2 are WNHNN and SYGVQD (reference sequence). The CDR3 DNA is TGCGCCGTAGGGACAGCACTCACCGGGGAGCTGTTTTTT. As protein: CAVGTALTGELFF.

The chain recombines TRBV5-5 with TRBJ2-2; 10 bases map to TRBD1. The CDR3 has 15 residues. The trim removed 3 bases at V and 9 bases at J, leaving 8 bases unmatched. Germline V gives CDR1 SGHKS, CDR2 YYEKEE (reference sequence). CDR3 in amino acids: CASSWGTGASRELFF. The DNA for the CDR3 is TGTGCCAGCAGCTGGGGGACAGGGGCATCCAGGGAGCTGTTTTTT.

This clone was recorded a few times. The chain links TRBV6-6 to TRBJ2-2; D tentatively reads TRBD1 or TRBD2 (6 bases each). The germline gives CDR1 MNHNY, CDR2 SVGAGI (reference sequence). The CDR3 runs to 17 residues. Trimming stripped 5 bases from V and 5 bases from J, with 21 bases between. CDR3: CASSRSGATSGTGELFF. For the CDR3, the DNA is TGTGCCAGCAGTCGATCGGGGGCGACCTCCGGGACCGGGGAGCTGTTTTTT.

A single count supports this clone. The chain recombines TRBV3-1 (or the pseudogene TRBV3-2) with TRBJ2-5, with D possibly TRBD2 on 6 matching bases. This CDR3 is 16 amino acids long. The germline V gene encodes CDR1 LGHDT and CDR2 YNNKEL (reference sequence). V was pared by 1 base and J by 1 base, with 13 bases between. The CDR3 DNA reads TGTGCCAGCAGCCAAGGAATCGGGACTCCCCAAGAGACCCAGTACTTC. Its translation: CASSQGIGTPQETQYF.

The chain has TRBV18 and TRBJ2-2; D possibly corresponds to TRBD1 (6 bases). CDR3 length equals 14 residues. With 4 bases removed from V and 3 bases from J, the gap between germline ends came to 9 bases. Germline V gene lookup returns CDR1 KGHSH and CDR2 LQKENI. The CDR3 bases are TGTGCCAGCTCACGGCGACAGGACACCGGGGAGCTGTTTTTT. Its protein is CASSRRQDTGELFF.

The chain has TRBV10-3 and TRBJ2-2; D gene uncertain. The CDR3 has 13 amino acids. Per the germline V gene, CDR1 is ENHRY and CDR2 is SYGVKD. V lost 10 bases, J lost 1 base, and 10 bases lay in between. This CDR3 is CATATENTGELFF. CDR3 nucleotide sequence: TGTGCCACCGCAACAGAGAACACCGGGGAGCTGTTTTTT.

V is TRBV28 and J is TRBJ2-7; tentatively, D is TRBD1 (7 bases). Germline V gene data show CDR1 as MDHEN and CDR2 as SYDVKM. V was clipped by 6 bases and J by 0 bases, with 15 bases between them. The CDR3 is 15 amino acids. Here the CDR3 DNA reads TGTGCCAGCAGAGTGGGGGGACAGCTCTCCTACGAGCAGTACTTC. It is translated as CASRVGGQLSYEQYF.

The chain combines TRBV29-1 with TRBJ2-3; no firm D call. V was pared by 6 bases and J by 3 bases, with 10 bases between. This CDR3 is built from 12 residues. CDR1 and CDR2 (germline): SQVTM, ANQGSEA. CDR3 nucleotide sequence: TGCAGCGTCAAGACATTTACAGATACGCAGTATTTT. Protein: CSVKTFTDTQYF.